This T cell receptor (beta chain) was sequenced during a study of T cells expressing NK-cell markers. Study-wide background: According to the study, TCR beta repertoires originated from sorted CD3+CD56+NKG2C+, CD3+CD56+NKG2C- and CD3+CD56-NKG2C+ T cells. Seven of the eight sequenced donors were classified as HCMV-seropositive, and one was classified as seronegative.

What made the TCR beta cDNA was 5'RACE template switching with UMIs. Using the 5' RACE reads, TCRdb records one entry per CDR3 protein without DNA. The sample totals about 150,000 distinct CDR3 sequences. The CDR3 contains 13 residues. Germline loops: CDR1 WNHNN, CDR2 SYGVQD (reference sequence). Material for sequencing was blood T cells: a sorted CD56 or NKG2C T cell subset, CD4+ or CD8+ T cells, or bulk PBMC T cells (not recorded which). This TCR was recovered from a woman aged 50 to 60 in good health. This chain joins TRBV10-1 and TRBJ2-5; absent DNA, TCRdb's TRBD1 call cannot be checked. CDR3 sequence reads: CASSRDSQETQYF.